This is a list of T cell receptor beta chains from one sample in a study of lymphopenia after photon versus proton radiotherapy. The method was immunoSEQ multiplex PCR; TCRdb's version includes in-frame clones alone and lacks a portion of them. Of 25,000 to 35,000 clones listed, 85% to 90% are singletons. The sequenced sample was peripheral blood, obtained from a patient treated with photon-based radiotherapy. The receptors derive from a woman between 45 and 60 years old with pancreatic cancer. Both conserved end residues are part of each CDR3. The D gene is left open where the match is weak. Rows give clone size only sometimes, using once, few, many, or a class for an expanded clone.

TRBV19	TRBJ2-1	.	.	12	CASSISGGEQFF	TGTGCCAGTAGTATAAGTGGGGGTGAGCAGTTCTTC
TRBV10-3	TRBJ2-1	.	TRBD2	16	CAISERLAGGLNEQFF	TGTGCCATCAGTGAAAGACTAGCGGGAGGGCTCAATGAGCAGTTCTTC
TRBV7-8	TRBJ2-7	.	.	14	CASSLSGGSYEQYF	TGTGCCAGCAGCTTGTCTGGGGGCTCCTACGAGCAGTACTTC
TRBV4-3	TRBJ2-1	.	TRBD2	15	CASSQDGLAGAEQFF	TGCGCCAGCAGCCAAGATGGGCTAGCGGGAGCTGAGCAGTTCTTC
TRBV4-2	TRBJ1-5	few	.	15	CASSQAPVGNQPQHF	TGTGCCAGCAGCCAAGCCCCGGTGGGCAATCAGCCCCAGCATTTT
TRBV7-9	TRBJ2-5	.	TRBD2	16	CASSFPGREDPETQYF	TGTGCCAGCAGCTTTCCAGGGCGGGAGGATCCGGAGACCCAGTACTTC
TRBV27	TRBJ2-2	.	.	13	CASTFQEAGELFF	TGTGCCAGCACCTTCCAGGAGGCCGGGGAGCTGTTTTTT
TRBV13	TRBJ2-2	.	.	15	CASSLGVVDTGELFF	TGTGCCAGCAGCTTGGGAGTAGTCGACACCGGGGAGCTGTTTTTT
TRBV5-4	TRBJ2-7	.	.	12	CASSLARDEQYF	TGTGCCAGCAGCTTGGCGAGGGACGAGCAGTACTTC
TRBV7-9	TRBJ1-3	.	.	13	CASSLDVGNTIYF	TGTGCCAGCAGCTTAGATGTAGGAAACACCATATATTTT
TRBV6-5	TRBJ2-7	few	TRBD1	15	CASSPSGTGYNEQYF	TGTGCCAGCAGCCCATCAGGGACAGGGTATAACGAGCAGTACTTC